This is a list of T cell receptor beta chains from one sample in a study of beta chain features in type 1 diabetes. The data were produced by immunoSEQ multiplex PCR, yet TCRdb's version contains in-frame clones alone and is incomplete. The sample contains about 320,000 clones, around 15% of which appear only once. The sequencing sample was made of central memory CD4+ T cells from blood. The receptors stem from a man aged 30-40 years in good health. Each CDR3 is given with its conserved first and last residue. The order of the fields is V gene, J gene, clone size, D gene, CDR3 DNA, CDR3 protein. D genes are given only for firm matches. Clone size is stated in some rows and not others, as once, few, many or a class when expanded.

TRBV18,TRBJ1-2,NA,TRBD1,TGTGCCAGCTCAGGGACAGGAGAAGGCTACACCTTC,CASSGTGEGYTF
TRBV10-3,TRBJ1-3,NA,NA,TGTGCCATCAGTGAGTTTCGTTCACAGAAACGCTCTGGAAACACCATATATTTT,CAISEFRSQKRSGNTIYF
TRBV19,TRBJ1-1,NA,NA,TGTGCCAGTTCGTCGCCCCCATTAGAAGCTTTCTTT,CASSSPPLEAFF
TRBV5-6,TRBJ2-7,few,NA,TGTGCCAGCAGCATTGGAGACACCTACGAGCAGTACTTC,CASSIGDTYEQYF
TRBV7-2,TRBJ2-3,NA,NA,TGTGCCAGCAGCCCAGACCGACAGAGCACAGATACGCAGTATTTT,CASSPDRQSTDTQYF
TRBV7-2,TRBJ1-5,few,NA,TGTGCCAGCAGTGATCTTGTAGCCCAGCCCCAGCATTTT,CASSDLVAQPQHF
TRBV5-4,TRBJ2-2,many,TRBD2,TGTGCCAGCAGCTTCTCCGGGACTAAGTTCTCCGGGGAGCTGTTTTTT,CASSFSGTKFSGELFF
TRBV5-5,TRBJ2-1,NA,NA,TGTGCCAGCAGCTTGGCCCCTGCGTGGGACAATGAGCAGTTCTTC,CASSLAPAWDNEQFF
TRBV5-1,TRBJ1-5,NA,TRBD1,TGCGCCAGCAGCTTACAGGGGGTGGGCAATCAGCCCCAGCATTTT,CASSLQGVGNQPQHF
TRBV4-3,TRBJ2-7,NA,NA,TGCGCCAGCAGCCAAGATTTGAGGGGGTCTTACTACGAGCAGTACTTC,CASSQDLRGSYYEQYF
TRBV15,TRBJ2-3,NA,NA,TGTGCCACCAGCAGTCGGCTCGGACAGAGCACAGATACGCAGTATTTT,CATSSRLGQSTDTQYF
TRBV7-2,TRBJ1-6,NA,TRBD1,TGTGCCAGCAGCCCTCACCAGGGGGGCTATAATTCACCCCCCCACTTT,CASSPHQGGYNSPPHF
TRBV15,TRBJ1-1,many,NA,TGTGCCACCAGCAGCCGAGACGGAATGAACACTGAAGCTTTCTTT,CATSSRDGMNTEAFF
TRBV9,TRBJ2-7,NA,TRBD1,TGTGCCAGCAGCGTATCAGGGACAGGGGCTGGGGAGCAGTACTTC,CASSVSGTGAGEQYF
TRBV28,TRBJ2-1,few,NA,TGTGCCAGCACCACCTCGGGGCAGGGGCTATACAATGAGCAGTTCTTC,CASTTSGQGLYNEQFF
TRBV5-6,TRBJ2-3,many,TRBD2,TGTGCCAGCAGCTTGAGGTTAGCGGGGAGCACAGATACGCAGTATTTT,CASSLRLAGSTDTQYF
TRBV6-6,TRBJ1-5,NA,NA,TGTGCCAGCAGTTACTCGGGGGGTCCGCCCCAGCATTTT,CASSYSGGPPQHF
TRBV4-2,TRBJ2-2,few,TRBD2,TGTGCCAGCAGCTTGGTAGCGGGAACTGGGGAGCTGTTTTTT,CASSLVAGTGELFF
TRBV27,TRBJ1-3,few,NA,TGTGCCAGCAGTTCCCTACCAGGGGCGAACACCATATATTTT,CASSSLPGANTIYF
TRBV29-1,TRBJ1-5,few,NA,TGCAGCGTTCAGGGAGGGGGTCAGCCCCAGCATTTT,CSVQGGGQPQHF
TRBV7-9,TRBJ2-3,few,TRBD1,TGTGCCAGCAGCGTTACGGGGACAGGCCAAACAGATACGCAGTATTTT,CASSVTGTGQTDTQYF
TRBV7-2,TRBJ1-5,many,NA,TGTGCCAGCAGCTTAGGACAGACCCAGCCCCAGCATTTT,CASSLGQTQPQHF
TRBV4-3,TRBJ2-1,few,NA,TGCGCCAGCAGCCAACTATCTGGGGGCTTGAATGAGCAGTTCTTC,CASSQLSGGLNEQFF
TRBV7-2,TRBJ2-1,NA,TRBD2,TGTGCCAGCAGCGCATCCTCCGGCGGGAGTCTGAATGAGCAGTTCTTC,CASSASSGGSLNEQFF
TRBV28,TRBJ1-2,NA,TRBD1,TGTGCCAGCAGTTTTAGGACAGGGGCTAACTATGGCTACACCTTC,CASSFRTGANYGYTF
TRBV9,TRBJ1-6,few,TRBD1,TGTGCCAGCAACAGACAGGGTCGTTCACCCCTCCACTTT,CASNRQGRSPLHF
TRBV5-1,TRBJ2-5,many,NA,TGCGCCAGCAGCACCGGGGATCAAGAGACCCAGTACTTC,CASSTGDQETQYF
TRBV30,TRBJ2-2,NA,NA,TGTGCCTGGAGAGCCGGGACCGAGGAGCTGTTTTTT,CAWRAGTEELFF
TRBV7-2,TRBJ1-1,few,TRBD1,TGTGCCAGCAGGTCTGCCGGGACAGGGATGACTGAAGCTTTCTTT,CASRSAGTGMTEAFF
TRBV11-2,TRBJ1-4,few,NA,TGTGCCAGCAGCTTAGAGCCGGTTAATGAAAAACTGTTTTTT,CASSLEPVNEKLFF
TRBV7-2,TRBJ2-1,few,NA,TGTGCCAGCAGCGACCCCCCTGCGCCTCAGTTCTTC,CASSDPPAPQFF
TRBV5-4,TRBJ1-1,NA,NA,TGTGCCAGCGCTGTTGGGGGTTCGAACACTGAAGCTTTCTTT,CASAVGGSNTEAFF
TRBV4-3,TRBJ1-2,few,TRBD1,TGCGCCAGCAGCCAACTCGACAGGGGGCCTTATGGCTACACCTTC,CASSQLDRGPYGYTF
TRBV29-1,TRBJ2-7,NA,TRBD1,TGCAGCGTTGGAGGGGGCCCCTACGAGCAGTACTTC,CSVGGGPYEQYF
TRBV7-2,TRBJ2-6,NA,NA,TGTGCCAGCAGCTTAGAGAGCTCTGGGGCCAACGTCCTGACTTTC,CASSLESSGANVLTF
TRBV12-5,TRBJ1-5,many,TRBD1,TGTGCTAGTGGTTTGGCCCAAGGACAGGGCAATCAGCCCCAGCATTTT,CASGLAQGQGNQPQHF
TRBV9,TRBJ2-7,few,NA,TGTGCCAGCAGCGTAGACGGGGGCGGGTCCTACGAGCAGTACTTC,CASSVDGGGSYEQYF
TRBV6-1,TRBJ2-1,NA,TRBD2,TGTGCCAGCAGTGATATGGCGGGCGGGAGTTACAATGAGCAGTTCTTC,CASSDMAGGSYNEQFF
TRBV29-1,TRBJ2-4,many,NA,TGCAGCGGCGCTCCCGGGACATCAACAAACATTCAGTACTTC,CSGAPGTSTNIQYF
TRBV27,TRBJ1-1,few,NA,TGTGCCAGCAGTTTTTCAGGGGCGAGGAGCACTGAAGCTTTCTTT,CASSFSGARSTEAFF
TRBV11-2,TRBJ2-4,NA,TRBD2,TGTGCCAGCAGCTTGTCTAGCGGGCTTCAGTACTTC,CASSLSSGLQYF
TRBV27,TRBJ2-7,NA,NA,TGTGCCAGCAGTTTCAAGACAGGTCCTGGCGAGCAGTACTTC,CASSFKTGPGEQYF